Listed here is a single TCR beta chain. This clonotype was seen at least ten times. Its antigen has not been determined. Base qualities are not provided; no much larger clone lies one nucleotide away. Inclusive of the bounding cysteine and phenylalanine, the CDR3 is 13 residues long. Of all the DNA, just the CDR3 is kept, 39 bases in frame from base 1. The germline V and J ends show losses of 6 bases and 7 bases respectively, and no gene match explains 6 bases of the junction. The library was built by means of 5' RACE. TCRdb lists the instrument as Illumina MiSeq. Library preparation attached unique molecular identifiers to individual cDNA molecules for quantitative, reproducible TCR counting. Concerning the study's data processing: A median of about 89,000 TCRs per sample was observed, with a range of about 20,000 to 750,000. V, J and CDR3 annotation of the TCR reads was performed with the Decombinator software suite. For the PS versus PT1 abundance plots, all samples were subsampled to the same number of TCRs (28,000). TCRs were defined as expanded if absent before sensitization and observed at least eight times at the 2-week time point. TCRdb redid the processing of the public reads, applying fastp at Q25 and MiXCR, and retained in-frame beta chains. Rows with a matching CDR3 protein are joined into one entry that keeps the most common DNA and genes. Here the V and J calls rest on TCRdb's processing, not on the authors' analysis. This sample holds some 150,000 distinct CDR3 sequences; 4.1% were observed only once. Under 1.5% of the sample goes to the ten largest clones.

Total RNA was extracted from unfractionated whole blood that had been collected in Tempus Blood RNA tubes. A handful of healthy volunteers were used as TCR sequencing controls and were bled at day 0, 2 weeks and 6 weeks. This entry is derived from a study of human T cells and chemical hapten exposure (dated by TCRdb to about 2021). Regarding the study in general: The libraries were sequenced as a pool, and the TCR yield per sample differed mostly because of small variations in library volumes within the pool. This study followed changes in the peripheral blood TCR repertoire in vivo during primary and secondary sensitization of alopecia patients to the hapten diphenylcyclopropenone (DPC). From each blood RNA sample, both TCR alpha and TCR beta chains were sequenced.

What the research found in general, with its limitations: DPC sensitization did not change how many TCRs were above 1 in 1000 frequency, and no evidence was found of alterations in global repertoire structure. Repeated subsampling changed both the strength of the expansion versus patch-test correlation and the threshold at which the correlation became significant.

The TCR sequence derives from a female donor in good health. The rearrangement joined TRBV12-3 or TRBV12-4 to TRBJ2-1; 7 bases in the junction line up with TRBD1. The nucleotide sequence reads TGTGCCAGCAGGCCGACAGGGAGAAATGAGCAGTTCTTC. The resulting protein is CASRPTGRNEQFF.